This record concerns one T cell receptor (beta chain) sequence. Its antigen remains unknown. 60 Vbeta and 13 Jbeta primers were used in PCR. The data were produced by immunoSEQ multiplex PCR, yet TCRdb's version contains in-frame clones alone and is incomplete. This table has approximately 150,000 clones, just under 85% appearing once. These data come from a study of cytomegalovirus exposure and HLA in healthy donors. Study-level findings and limits: Follow-up analysis later connected one missense variant in DCLRE1C with trimming of TCR beta V- and J-genes.

The germline V gene has CDR1 SGHAT and CDR2 FQNNGV. The CDR3 has 16 amino acids. Between the trimmed V and J ends, which lost 2 bases and 0 bases, there was a span of 11 bases. This TCR came from a woman in her forties in good health and CMV-seronegative. The sequencing input was PBMCs. This chain uses TRBV11-2 with TRBJ1-5; D is ambiguous. The CDR3 protein is CASSLSGGDSNQPQHF. CDR3 bases: TGTGCCAGCAGCTTAAGTGGCGGCGATAGCAATCAGCCCCAGCATTTT.